This T cell receptor beta chain is from a study of T cells in Graves' hyperthyroidism and ophthalmopathy. Amplified regions were TCR beta CDR3 sequences from RNA transcripts. RT-PCR in the first round (using the HTBI primer set) targeted the TCR CDR3. One entry per CDR3 protein, called by TCRdb with MiXCR from the multiplex PCR reads. The sample holds 450,000 to 600,000 distinct CDR3 sequences, around 15% seen once. The germline gives CDR1 DFQATT, CDR2 SNEGSKA (reference sequence). Trimming at V came to 2 bases and at J to 4 bases, leaving 7 bases not matched to a gene. This CDR3 region has 15 residues. The table lists this clonotype with many counts. The antigen remains undetermined. Absent ophthalmopathy progression within 18 months defined stable Graves' hyperthyroidism. Extraction of PBMCs used roughly 9.3 ml of fresh peripheral blood. Study-level points and caveats: A model of 13 V-J pairs discriminated ophthalmopathy from stable hyperthyroidism.

The material sequenced was blood. The chain links TRBV20-1 to TRBJ2-1, with 8 bases fitting TRBD1. This TCR derives from a woman aged 40 to 50 with Graves' hyperthyroidism. In DNA form, the CDR3 reads TGCAGTGCTAGAAGTGGGACAGGTGATTACAATGAGCAGTTCTTC. It specifies CSARSGTGDYNEQFF.